A single T cell receptor beta chain is shown here with its context. The CDR3 sequence is 12 residues long. V was trimmed by 0 bases and J by 4 bases, leaving 4 bases between them. Germline CDR1 reads SGHDT; CDR2 reads YYEEEE. Per the authors' pipeline: Nucleated cell number was recorded as an estimate derived from reference gene primer amplification. The table came from immunoSEQ multiplex PCR; TCRdb's copy has only in-frame clones and leaves some out. From that table come the V and J calls and clone size; the DNA was used to work out D and trimming. The sample shows about 380,000 clones, approximately 80% of them seen only once. The sample belongs to a study of blood T cell repertoires in COVID-19. Background on the study: Acute-phase and convalescent COVID-19 samples originated in the United States, Italy and Spain. T cells, B-cell-depleted T cells, or PBMCs provided the cDNA or gDNA that served as material.

The sequenced sample consisted of peripheral blood. This chain links TRBV5-6 with TRBJ1-2; D gene uncertain. This clonotype was obtained from a human donor with acute or convalescent COVID-19. The donor label of this sample is uncertain. CDR3 amino acids: CASSLVSYGYTF. The DNA for the CDR3 is TGTGCCAGCAGCTTGGTGAGCTATGGCTACACCTTC.